This TCR beta chain was sequenced for a study of blood T cell repertoires in COVID-19. On this clone: This sample includes further DNA sequences coding for the same CDR3.

Donors of Cohort 3 who recovered were those that had two negative PCRs, clearance, or symptom resolution. The germline V gene has CDR1 SGHAT and CDR2 FQNNGV. The CDR3 contains 14 residues. The V end was cut by 3 bases, the J end by 4 bases, with 9 bases between. Libraries were prepared by immunoSEQ multiplex PCR; TCRdb keeps only in-frame clonotypes and omits some of them. This table has roughly 330,000 clones, roughly 88% appearing once. The sample consisted of PBMCs or T cells enriched from blood (not recorded which). The sequence derives from a young man who had recovered from COVID-19. The chain carries TRBV11-2 and TRBJ2-2; maybe TRBD1 (6 bases). CDR3 nucleotide sequence: TGTGCCAGCAGCTTTAGAGGGGGCACCGGGGAGCTGTTTTTT. Its translation is CASSFRGGTGELFF. Variable domain in full (rest from reference TRBV11-2 and TRBJ2-2): EAGVAQSPRYKIIEKRQSVAFWCNPISGHATLYWYQQILGQGPKLLIQFQNNGVVDDSQLPKDRFSAERLKGVDSTLKIQPAKLEDSAVYLCASSFRGGTGELFFGEGSRLTVL.